Listed below are T cell receptor beta chains from one sample, sequenced in a study of identical twins. TCRdb analysed the 5' RACE reads with MiXCR anew, one entry per CDR3 protein. The sample lists around 470,000 distinct CDR3 sequences; 14% were seen once. This sample also appeared in a second study, on yellow fever vaccine responses in identical twins.

The sequenced sample consisted of CD4+ T cells sorted from blood. The receptors come from a woman aged 18-29 years in good health. CDR3s include the opening cysteine and the closing phenylalanine or tryptophan. D genes are given only for firm matches. Part of the rows lack a size; the others show once, few, many or a class for expanded clones.

V gene	clone size	D gene	CDR3 length	J gene	CDR3 protein	CDR3 DNA
TRBV5-6	NA	NA	18	TRBJ2-6	CASLMAGDFFTGANVLTF	TGTGCCAGCCTCATGGCAGGGGATTTTTTCACTGGGGCCAACGTCCTGACTTTC
TRBV23-1	NA	TRBD2	17	TRBJ2-2	CASSQGLAGDCTGELFF	TGCGCCAGCAGTCAGGGACTAGCGGGAGATTGCACCGGGGAGCTGTTTTTT
TRBV12-3/TRBV12-4	NA	NA	17	TRBJ2-3	CASSPRGTFRPTDTQYF	TGTGCCAGCAGCCCCCGGGGGACGTTCCGACCCACAGATACGCAGTATTTT
TRBV3-1	many	TRBD1	14	TRBJ2-7	CASSVGQGAYEQYF	TGTGCCAGCAGCGTGGGACAGGGGGCCTACGAGCAGTACTTC
TRBV28	few	NA	16	TRBJ2-7	CASYSPRLAGGLEQYF	TGTGCCAGCTATAGCCCCAGGTTGGCAGGGGGGCTCGAGCAGTACTTC
TRBV4-2	many	TRBD1	14	TRBJ2-1	CASSQDPGQGFKFF	TGTGCCAGCAGCCAAGACCCTGGACAGGGCTTTAAGTTCTTC
TRBV5-8	once	NA	13	TRBJ2-1	CASSGTNHNEQFF	TGTGCCAGCAGCGGGACGAATCACAATGAGCAGTTCTTC
TRBV20-1	few	NA	15	TRBJ2-2	CSAREPGVDTGELFF	TGCAGTGCTAGGGAACCGGGAGTTGACACCGGGGAGCTGTTTTTT
TRBV28	few	NA	14	TRBJ2-6	CATNPGSGANVLTF	TGTGCCACCAATCCGGGGTCTGGGGCCAACGTCCTGACTTTC
TRBV5-1	many	TRBD2	17	TRBJ2-3	CASSPGTSGSSTDTQYF	TGCGCCAGCAGCCCCGGGACTAGCGGATCAAGCACAGATACGCAGTATTTT
TRBV29-1	few	NA	13	TRBJ2-5	CSVERAGEETQYF	TGCAGCGTTGAGAGGGCGGGCGAAGAGACCCAGTACTTC
TRBV11-2	NA	NA	16	TRBJ1-1	CASSLILLGASTEAFF	TGTGCCAGCAGCTTAATCTTATTGGGGGCGTCCACTGAAGCTTTCTTT
TRBV20-1	NA	TRBD2	14	TRBJ2-1	CSAIPSGSYNEQFF	TGCAGTGCCATACCTAGCGGGAGCTACAATGAGCAGTTCTTC
TRBV18	NA	TRBD1	15	TRBJ2-1	CASSPGQGSGYEQFF	TGTGCCAGCTCACCGGGACAGGGGTCTGGTTATGAGCAGTTCTTC
TRBV4-3	many	NA	14	TRBJ2-1	CASSQERGGNEQFF	TGCGCCAGCAGCCAAGAAAGAGGGGGCAATGAGCAGTTCTTC
TRBV7-8	few	TRBD2	20	TRBJ2-5	CASSLVIWSAGGPGQVTQYF	TGTGCCAGCAGCTTAGTTATATGGTCAGCGGGGGGGCCGGGTCAAGTGACCCAGTACTTC
TRBV7-8	few	NA	12	TRBJ2-7	CASSLAHFEQYF	TGTGCCAGCAGCTTAGCCCATTTCGAGCAGTACTTC
TRBV28	few	NA	15	TRBJ1-5	CASREQGYSNQPQHF	TGTGCCAGCAGAGAACAGGGTTATAGCAATCAGCCCCAGCATTTT
TRBV5-8	few	TRBD2	17	TRBJ2-7	CASSLSGTSGGNYEQYF	TGTGCCAGCAGCTTATCCGGGACTAGCGGGGGGAACTACGAGCAGTACTTC
TRBV19	NA	TRBD1	14	TRBJ1-4	CASSMEGTGIRLFF	TGTGCCAGTAGTATGGAAGGGACAGGGATACGACTGTTTTTT
TRBV6-2/TRBV6-3	few	TRBD2	15	TRBJ2-7	CASSYSTSGTYEQYF	TGTGCCAGCAGTTACTCGACTAGCGGAACCTACGAGCAGTACTTC
TRBV6-2/TRBV6-3	few	NA	14	TRBJ2-7	CASSTSPLSYEQYF	TGTGCCAGCAGTACTAGCCCTCTCTCCTACGAGCAGTACTTC
TRBV6-5	NA	NA	16	TRBJ2-2	CASSYGVSVNTGELFF	TGTGCCAGCAGTTACGGGGTGTCAGTGAACACCGGGGAGCTGTTTTTT
TRBV25-1	NA	NA	15	TRBJ2-3	CASKLTGGMADTQYF	TGTGCCAGCAAACTCACGGGCGGGATGGCAGATACGCAGTATTTT
TRBV4-3	NA	NA	14	TRBJ2-3	CASSPTLGADTQYF	TGCGCCAGCAGCCCTACCCTAGGGGCAGATACGCAGTATTTT
TRBV14	few	NA	16	TRBJ2-6	CASSPQGISGANVLTF	TGTGCCAGCAGCCCCCAGGGCATCTCTGGGGCCAACGTCCTGACTTTC
TRBV20-1	few	TRBD1	12	TRBJ2-1	CSGDRGGNEQFF	TGCAGTGGAGACAGGGGGGGGAATGAGCAGTTCTTC
TRBV5-6	NA	TRBD2	17	TRBJ2-2	CASSSLAGLVNTGELFF	TGTGCCAGCAGCTCCTTAGCGGGCCTAGTAAACACCGGGGAGCTGTTTTTT
TRBV20-1	NA	NA	15	TRBJ2-3	CSARDSAQSTDTQYF	TGCAGTGCTAGAGATTCGGCCCAAAGCACAGATACGCAGTATTTT
TRBV29-1	many	NA	15	TRBJ2-3	CSGQGGKGSTDTQYF	TGCAGCGGCCAAGGGGGGAAGGGGAGCACAGATACGCAGTATTTT
TRBV7-9	NA	TRBD2	17	TRBJ2-1	CASSRQTSGGLYNEQFF	TGTGCCAGCAGCCGCCAGACTAGCGGGGGGTTATACAATGAGCAGTTCTTC
TRBV4-1	few	NA	15	TRBJ2-1	CASSQPDRPGNEQFF	TGCGCCAGCAGCCAGCCGGACAGACCAGGGAATGAGCAGTTCTTC
TRBV3-1	few	NA	16	TRBJ1-3	CASSQSLGAYGNTIYF	TGTGCCAGCAGCCAGAGCCTCGGGGCATACGGAAACACCATATATTTT
TRBV6-1	NA	TRBD2	16	TRBJ2-3	CASSPHSGGGQDTQYF	TGTGCCAGCAGCCCCCATAGCGGGGGGGGTCAGGATACGCAGTATTTT
TRBV6-5	NA	TRBD1	16	TRBJ1-2	CASSLDPGQGSYGYTF	TGTGCCAGCAGTTTAGATCCGGGACAGGGATCCTATGGCTACACCTTC
TRBV5-1	NA	NA	15	TRBJ1-1	CASSSFGTPNTEAFF	TGCGCCAGCAGCTCATTTGGGACACCGAACACTGAAGCTTTCTTT
TRBV19	few	TRBD2	15	TRBJ2-1	CASKVGGARYNEQFF	TGTGCCAGTAAAGTCGGGGGGGCGAGGTACAATGAGCAGTTCTTC
TRBV5-1	NA	NA	15	TRBJ2-1	CASSLSGGSPNEQFF	TGCGCCAGCAGCCTCTCAGGGGGGTCCCCCAATGAGCAGTTCTTC
TRBV19	few	NA	13	TRBJ1-1	CASIGQRGTEAFF	TGTGCCAGTATCGGACAGCGGGGCACTGAAGCTTTCTTT
TRBV6-5	NA	TRBD2	16	TRBJ2-1	CASSLAGVRVNNEQFF	TGTGCCAGCAGTTTAGCGGGGGTTCGTGTAAACAATGAGCAGTTCTTC
TRBV6-4	few	NA	15	TRBJ2-2	CASSPRGQNTGELFF	TGTGCCAGCAGTCCCCGGGGACAGAACACCGGGGAGCTGTTTTTT
TRBV28	NA	NA	10	TRBJ2-5	CATAKETQYF	TGTGCCACCGCTAAAGAGACCCAGTACTTC
TRBV6-1	NA	NA	14	TRBJ2-3	CASTIGVGTDTQYF	TGTGCCAGCACGATCGGGGTGGGGACAGATACGCAGTATTTT
TRBV4-2	NA	NA	15	TRBJ2-1	CASSYIGGLYNEQFF	TGTGCCAGCAGCTATATCGGCGGACTATACAATGAGCAGTTCTTC
TRBV20-1	few	TRBD1	15	TRBJ1-1	CSARVLDRGDTEAFF	TGCAGTGCTAGAGTCCTGGACAGGGGGGACACTGAAGCTTTCTTT
TRBV27	NA	NA	15	TRBJ2-1	CASRKGGPSISEQFF	TGTGCCAGCAGGAAAGGAGGGCCCTCGATTAGTGAGCAGTTCTTC
TRBV29-1	NA	TRBD2	15	TRBJ2-3	CSVDLDSGVMDTQYF	TGCAGCGTTGATTTAGATAGCGGGGTCATGGATACGCAGTATTTT
TRBV7-2	NA	TRBD1	17	TRBJ1-2	CASSLANPRTGEHGYTF	TGTGCCAGCAGCTTAGCCAACCCCCGGACAGGGGAGCACGGCTACACCTTC
TRBV28	few	NA	16	TRBJ2-5	CASSFWERGGRETQYF	NA
TRBV7-9	many	TRBD1	14	TRBJ2-1	CASSLTGGFDEQFF	TGTGCCAGCAGCCTGACAGGGGGATTCGATGAGCAGTTCTTC
TRBV6-6	many	NA	13	TRBJ2-5	CASSGDTAKPQYF	TGTGCCAGCAGTGGGGACACAGCCAAGCCCCAGTACTTC
TRBV20-1	few	NA	16	TRBJ1-6	CSARSRTRSYNSPLHF	TGCAGTGCTAGGAGCCGGACCCGCTCCTATAATTCACCCCTCCACTTT
TRBV15	few	NA	12	TRBJ2-3	CATSRDLDTQYF	TGTGCCACCAGCAGAGACTTGGATACGCAGTATTTT
TRBV20-1	many	TRBD2	17	TRBJ2-1	CSARVSSGMGVYNEQFF	TGCAGTGCTAGAGTTTCTAGCGGGATGGGTGTGTACAATGAGCAGTTCTTC